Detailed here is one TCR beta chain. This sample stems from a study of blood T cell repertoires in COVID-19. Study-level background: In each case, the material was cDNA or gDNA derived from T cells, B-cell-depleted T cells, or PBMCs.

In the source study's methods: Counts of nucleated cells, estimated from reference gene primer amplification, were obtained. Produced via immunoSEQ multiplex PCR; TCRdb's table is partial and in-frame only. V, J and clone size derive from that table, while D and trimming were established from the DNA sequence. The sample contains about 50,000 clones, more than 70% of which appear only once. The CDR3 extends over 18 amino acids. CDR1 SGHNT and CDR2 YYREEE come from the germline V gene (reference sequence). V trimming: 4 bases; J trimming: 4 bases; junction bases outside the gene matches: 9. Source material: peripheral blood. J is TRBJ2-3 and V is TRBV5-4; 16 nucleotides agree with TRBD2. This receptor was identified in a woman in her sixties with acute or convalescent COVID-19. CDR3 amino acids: CASSPGLAGGPWADTQYF. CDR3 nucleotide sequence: TGTGCCAGCAGCCCGGGACTAGCGGGAGGGCCCTGGGCAGATACGCAGTATTTT.